This T cell receptor (beta chain) originates from a study of Ad26.COV2.S vaccination and SARS-CoV-2 variants. This clone was picked up a small number of times. Its antigen remains unknown. Treatment specified: about 20 received Ad26.COV2.S at low or high dose, single or two shots; several received placebo; per-sample allocation not given. It was on day 63 after the first vaccine or placebo injection that samples were taken. Vaccine was an Ad26 vector expressing Wuhan-strain SARS-CoV-2 spike. Study findings and constraints: People given the vaccine had a wider spike-specific TCR breadth than placebo recipients did. The analyses of TCR breadth and depth may have understated the size of total T cell responses.

In germline, CDR1 is DFQATT, CDR2 SNEGSKA (reference sequence). The CDR3 is made up of 13 amino acids. Between the trimmed V and J ends, which lost 3 bases and 1 base, there was a span of 9 bases. TCRdb's copy holds only in-frame clones and misses some; the assay was immunoSEQ multiplex PCR. Altogether about 410,000 clones are present, roughly nine tenths being singletons, with the ten largest covering approximately 3.7%. This sequence originates from a person between 18 and 59 years old who received the Ad26.COV2.S COVID-19 vaccine or a placebo. The chain links TRBV20-1 to TRBJ1-2; D is perhaps TRBD1 (5 bases). Source: peripheral blood, taken in a trial of Ad26.COV2.S vaccine versus placebo. The CDR3: CSASKGNNYGYTF. The CDR3 bases are TGCAGTGCTAGTAAGGGGAATAACTATGGCTACACCTTC.